Shown below are 19 T cell receptor beta chains from a single sample sequenced in a study of blood T cell repertoires in COVID-19. Only in-frame clones appear in the TCRdb table, and some are missing; sequencing was by immunoSEQ multiplex PCR. The sample records nearly 30,000 clones, about 88% being singletons. The sample comprised peripheral blood. The receptors were gathered from a human donor in a cohort sampled during active COVID-19.

The chain combines TRBV3-1 (or the pseudogene TRBV3-2) with TRBJ2-1; D is perhaps TRBD1 (6 bases). V was shortened by 0 bases and J by 3 bases, with 9 bases between the two germline ends. The CDR3 totals 15 residues. Germline V lookup: CDR1 LGHDT, CDR2 YNNKEL (reference sequence). CDR3 nucleotides: TGTGCCAGCAGCCAAGAGAGGGGACACTACAATGAGCAGTTCTTC. Translation: CASSQERGHYNEQFF.

The chain recombines TRBV7-3 with TRBJ2-7, with D tentatively TRBD2 (6 bases). Germline V gene data show CDR1 as SGHTA and CDR2 as FQGTGA. V shed 2 bases and J shed 0 bases, with 11 bases lying between them. This CDR3 has 15 residues. The CDR3: CASSLHGGSSYEQYF. The CDR3 DNA sequence: TGTGCCAGCAGCTTACACGGGGGTAGCTCCTACGAGCAGTACTTC.

The chain employs TRBV19 and TRBJ2-2; TRBD2 matches 8 bases. Trimming at V came to 5 bases and at J to 3 bases, leaving 2 bases not matched to a gene. Germline lookup yields CDR1 LNHDA and CDR2 SQIVND (reference sequence). The CDR3 is made up of 14 amino acids. The CDR3 is CASSWRGDTGELFF. In nucleotides, the CDR3 is TGTGCCAGTAGTTGGCGGGGGGACACCGGGGAGCTGTTTTTT.

The V call is TRBV6-5, the J call TRBJ1-1, with D possibly being TRBD1 (6 bases). V dropped 6 bases and J dropped 1 base, with 12 bases sitting between them. CDR1 MNHEY and CDR2 SVGAGI come from the germline V gene. The CDR3 length is 14 residues. CDR3 sequence reads: CASSFGTRNTEAFF. CDR3 sequence (DNA): TGTGCCAGCAGCTTTGGGACAAGGAACACTGAAGCTTTCTTT.

The rearrangement uses TRBV28 and TRBJ2-2, with D tentatively TRBD2 (5 bases). Germline loops: CDR1 MDHEN, CDR2 SYDVKM. Trimming took off 4 bases at V and 5 bases at J, with 14 bases between the two ends. CDR3 length: 15 amino acids. The CDR3 loop is CASSSPGTRTGELFF. The CDR3, as DNA: TGTGCCAGCAGTTCGCCCGGCACTAGAACCGGGGAGCTGTTTTTT.

This chain links TRBV6-4 with TRBJ2-5; no clear D gene. This CDR3 region has 16 residues. Germline V gene sequence: CDR1 MRHNA, CDR2 SNTAGT. The germline V and J ends were trimmed by 5 bases and 3 bases, with 19 bases remaining between them. CDR3 amino acids: CASSLARMAKKETQYF. The CDR3 DNA sequence: TGTGCCAGCAGTTTAGCTAGAATGGCGAAAAAAGAGACCCAGTACTTC.

The chain employs TRBV3-1 (or the pseudogene TRBV3-2) and TRBJ2-5; 9 bases match TRBD2. In germline, CDR1 is LGHDT, CDR2 YNNKEL (reference sequence). The CDR3 length is 15 residues. J gave up 0 bases and V 2 bases, and 1 base lay outside the gene matches. CDR3 amino acids: CASSQLAGNQETQYF. CDR3 coding DNA: TGTGCCAGCAGCCAACTAGCGGGGAACCAAGAGACCCAGTACTTC.

The V and J genes are TRBV18 and TRBJ2-7, with D possibly TRBD1 on 5 matching bases. V was shortened by 3 bases and J by 3 bases, with 15 bases between the two germline ends. Germline V gene lookup returns CDR1 KGHSH and CDR2 LQKENI. The CDR3 totals 15 residues. The CDR3 spells CASSPSLTEDYEQYF. As DNA, the CDR3 is TGTGCCAGCTCACCCTCCCTGACAGAGGACTACGAGCAGTACTTC.

This sequence joins TRBV19 and TRBJ1-3; no clear D. Germline loops: CDR1 LNHDA, CDR2 SQIVND (reference sequence). The V gene lost 3 bases and the J gene lost 2 bases, with 11 bases spanning the gap. This CDR3 spans 15 amino acids. The CDR3 region is CASSIASGTGNTIYF. DNA for the CDR3: TGTGCCAGTAGTATCGCCAGCGGGACTGGAAACACCATATATTTT.

This chain uses TRBV28 with TRBJ2-7; D uncertain. Trimming stripped 3 bases from V and 3 bases from J, with 9 bases between. The CDR3 loop spans 13 amino acids. Germline values: CDR1 MDHEN, CDR2 SYDVKM. The DNA for the CDR3 is TGTGCCAGCAGTTTTGACATAAACTACGAGCAGTACTTC. It yields the protein CASSFDINYEQYF.

This rearrangement joins TRBV6-5 to TRBJ2-7, with a weak D call TRBD2 (7 bases). The V end lost 8 bases, the J end lost 5 bases, and 16 bases lay between the germline ends. Per germline, CDR1 MNHEY and CDR2 SVGAGI. The CDR3 is 13 amino acids. CDR3 nucleotides: TGTGCCAGCGGGGGGGCCCTTTTCGACGAGCAGTACTTC. Protein sequence: CASGGALFDEQYF.

The chain is built from TRBV7-8 and TRBJ2-1, with TRBD1 matching 8 bases. Germline CDR1 reads SGHVS; CDR2 reads FQNEAQ. The CDR3 is 19 amino acids. The J segment lost 1 base and the V segment lost 6 bases, leaving 17 bases of the junction unmatched. The CDR3 loop reads CASSRRGTGESRSYNEQFF. The CDR3 region has the DNA TGTGCCAGCAGTCGAAGAGGGACAGGTGAAAGCAGGTCCTACAATGAGCAGTTCTTC.

The chain joins TRBV6-5 to TRBJ1-2; D possibly corresponds to TRBD1 (5 bases). V shed 0 bases and J shed 2 bases, with 10 bases lying between them. Per germline, CDR1 MNHEY and CDR2 SVGAGI. The CDR3 length is 15 residues. For the CDR3, the DNA is TGTGCCAGCAGTTACTCGATGACAGAAAACTATGGCTACACCTTC. Its protein is CASSYSMTENYGYTF.

The V call is TRBV7-2, the J call TRBJ1-5; D gene unclear. V shed 0 bases and J shed 8 bases, with 14 bases lying between them. The CDR3 is made up of 15 amino acids. Germline V gene lookup returns CDR1 SGHTA and CDR2 FQGNSA. CDR3 DNA: TGTGCCAGCAGCTTAGCCTGGGGAGCCGCCGAGCCCCAGCATTTT. Its translation: CASSLAWGAAEPQHF.

CDR3 sequence (DNA): TGTGCCAGCGTCAAGGGGCTAGCGTACAATGAGCAGTTCTTC. The encoded protein is CASVKGLAYNEQFF. The chain links TRBV11-2 to TRBJ2-1; TRBD2 is a possible D gene (6 bases). Trimming pared 8 bases from V and 4 bases from J, leaving 15 bases between. This CDR3 comprises 14 residues. Germline CDR1 reads SGHAT; CDR2 reads FQNNGV. The full variable domain, with the rest looked up from reference TRBV11-2 and TRBJ2-1, is EAGVAQSPRYKIIEKRQSVAFWCNPISGHATLYWYQQILGQGPKLLIQFQNNGVVDDSQLPKDRFSAERLKGVDSTLKIQPAKLEDSAVYLCASVKGLAYNEQFFGPGTRLTVL.

This clone was counted once. J is TRBJ1-5 and V is TRBV5-8, with D maybe TRBD1 (6 bases). Trimming cost V 3 bases and J 5 bases, with 15 bases left between them. The CDR3 loop spans 15 amino acids. From germline, CDR1 is SGHTS and CDR2 YDEGEE. This chain's CDR3 is CASSYRVGADQPQHF. The CDR3 DNA follows: TGTGCCAGCAGCTACAGGGTTGGGGCCGATCAGCCCCAGCATTTT.

The chain has TRBV11-3 and TRBJ2-4, with 8 bases lining up with TRBD2. The CDR3 has 14 amino acids. J lost 16 bases, V lost 0 bases, and 11 bases had no gene match. Germline values: CDR1 SGHNT, CDR2 YENEEA. CDR3 residues: CASSLDRTSSPIYF. CDR3 nucleotides: TGTGCCAGCAGCTTAGATCGGACTAGCTCCCCGATCTACTTC.

J is TRBJ1-1 and V is TRBV11-2; 9 bases are a match to TRBD1. The CDR3 contains 14 residues. Germline assignment: CDR1 SGHAT and CDR2 FQNNGV. J gave up 5 bases and V 5 bases, and 6 bases lay outside the gene matches. The CDR3 is CASSPRTGETEAFF. In DNA form, the CDR3 reads TGTGCCAGCAGCCCCCGGACAGGGGAAACTGAAGCTTTCTTT. The whole variable domain, filled in from reference TRBV11-2 and TRBJ1-1, reads EAGVAQSPRYKIIEKRQSVAFWCNPISGHATLYWYQQILGQGPKLLIQFQNNGVVDDSQLPKDRFSAERLKGVDSTLKIQPAKLEDSAVYLCASSPRTGETEAFFGQGTRLTVV.

V is TRBV4-3 and J is TRBJ1-6; a possible D gene is TRBD1 (5 bases). CDR1 and CDR2 (germline): LGHNA, YSLEER. Trimming shortened V by 1 base and J by 6 bases, and 10 bases separated the two germline ends. CDR3 length: 15 amino acids. The CDR3 here is CASSQGTGINSPLHF. As DNA, the CDR3 is TGCGCCAGCAGCCAAGGAACAGGCATTAATTCACCCCTCCACTTT.